In its sample, the clone carrying this TCR beta chain was seen many times. The sample originates from a study of Graves' ophthalmopathy and Graves' hyperthyroidism. Amplified TCR beta CDR3 regions were obtained using RNA transcripts as template. The first-round RT-PCR employed HTBI primers together with the Qiagen OneStep RT-PCR kit. A multiplex PCR was then performed as the second round. One entry per CDR3 protein results from TCRdb running MiXCR on the multiplex PCR reads. The table lists approximately 1.2 million distinct CDR3 sequences, around a third of them singletons. Trimming shortened V by 2 bases and J by 9 bases, and 12 bases separated the two germline ends. There are 12 residues in the CDR3. Per germline, CDR1 SGHKS and CDR2 YYEKEE (reference sequence).

This TCR came from an adult man with Graves' hyperthyroidism. The source material was peripheral blood or thyroid tissue (not recorded which). This chain uses TRBV5-5 with TRBJ2-7, with D tentatively TRBD1 or TRBD2 (5 bases each). The CDR3 DNA sequence: TGTGCCAGCAGCTTTGAGGGGTTTTGGCAGTACTTC. Translated, it gives CASSFEGFWQYF.